The next 20 T cell receptor beta chains were all read from a single sample in a study of cytomegalovirus exposure and HLA in healthy donors. 60 Vbeta and 13 Jbeta primers were used in PCR. Generated by immunoSEQ multiplex PCR, the TCRdb table keeps only in-frame clones and is missing some. The sample holds roughly 140,000 clones, around 82% seen once. The sequenced sample was PBMCs. The source of these receptors is a woman aged 45-65 years in good health and CMV-seropositive.

The chain has TRBV5-5 and TRBJ2-7; TRBD1 might be the D (6 bases). The CDR3 spans 14 residues. CDR1 and CDR2 (germline): SGHKS, YYEKEE (reference sequence). V lost 0 bases, J lost 3 bases, and 10 bases lay in between. CDR3 coding DNA: TGTGCCAGCAGCTTGGCTTCAGGGGTCTACGAGCAGTACTTC. It translates to CASSLASGVYEQYF.

The chain employs TRBV5-6 and TRBJ2-1, with TRBD2 matching 8 bases. Germline lookup yields CDR1 SGHDT and CDR2 YYEEEE. The CDR3 extends over 19 amino acids. V dropped 4 bases and J dropped 5; count of bases not matched to a gene: 20. The chain's CDR3 is CASSPPGSGGLKTDNEQFF. The CDR3 bases are TGTGCCAGCAGCCCGCCGGGGAGCGGGGGCCTCAAAACCGACAATGAGCAGTTCTTC.

The V call is TRBV7-9, the J call TRBJ2-1; 11 nucleotides match TRBD2. The V and J ends lost 5 bases and 9 bases, in that order; junction bases with no gene match: 6. There are 14 residues in the CDR3. The germline gives CDR1 SEHNR, CDR2 FQNEAQ (reference sequence). The DNA for the CDR3 is TGTGCCAGCAGCCCTAGCGGGGGGAGTAGTGAGCAGTTCTTC. Its protein is CASSPSGGSSEQFF.

V and J are TRBV5-4 and TRBJ2-3, with D possibly TRBD2 on 7 matching bases. In germline, CDR1 is SGHNT, CDR2 YYREEE (reference sequence). The CDR3 contains 14 residues. The V and J ends lost 2 bases and 4 bases respectively, with 11 bases between them. CDR3 residues: CASSFGGGSDTQYF. The CDR3, as DNA: TGTGCCAGCAGCTTTGGGGGGGGCTCAGATACGCAGTATTTT.

The chain recombines TRBV6-5 with TRBJ1-2, with D possibly being TRBD1 (5 bases). CDR1 and CDR2 (germline): MNHEY, SVGAGI. V was pared by 10 bases and J by 1 base, with 7 bases between. This CDR3 is built from 11 residues. Here the CDR3 DNA reads TGTGCCACCCAGGGTAACTATGGCTACACCTTC. Protein sequence: CATQGNYGYTF.

This clone has a handful of counts. This chain connects TRBV2 to TRBJ2-3, with TRBD2 identical over 10 bases. Per germline, CDR1 SNHLY and CDR2 FYNNEI. The CDR3 length is 12 residues. V shed 10 bases and J 8 bases; nucleotides not matched to a gene: 6. The CDR3 here is CATGTSVGTQYF. DNA of the CDR3: TGTGCCACCGGGACTAGCGTAGGTACGCAGTATTTT.

The chain carries TRBV19 and TRBJ2-3; possibly TRBD2 for D (6 bases). Germline loops: CDR1 LNHDA, CDR2 SQIVND (reference sequence). Trimming removed 9 bases at V and 0 bases at J, with 16 bases between. The CDR3 runs to 15 residues. CDR3 residues: CARTPPGTSTDTQYF. In nucleotides, the CDR3 is TGTGCCAGAACCCCCCCAGGGACTAGCACAGATACGCAGTATTTT.

The sample holds one count of this clone. The chain joins TRBV19 to TRBJ1-6, with a tentative D call TRBD1 (5 bases). V was cut by 4 bases and J by 8 bases, with 12 bases left in between. CDR1 and CDR2 from the germline V gene are LNHDA and SQIVND (reference sequence). This CDR3 contains 14 residues. Here the CDR3 reads CASSKGDTYSPLHF. The DNA of the CDR3 is TGTGCCAGTAGTAAAGGGGATACCTATTCACCCCTCCACTTT.

The V call is TRBV10-3, the J call TRBJ1-1; D call uncertain. CDR1 is ENHRY, CDR2 SYGVKD, per germline. V lost 10 bases and J lost 1, with 16 bases in between. This CDR3 spans 14 amino acids. The CDR3: CATRREGANTEAFF. DNA of the CDR3: TGTGCCACCCGAAGGGAGGGAGCGAACACTGAAGCTTTCTTT.

The V gene is TRBV27, the J gene TRBJ2-1; TRBD1 might be the D (5 bases). Germline V lookup: CDR1 MNHEY, CDR2 SMNVEV (reference sequence). The V gene lost 6 bases and the J gene lost 10 bases, with 13 bases spanning the gap. This CDR3 contains 12 residues. CDR3 amino acids: CASSPIGVEQFF. The CDR3 DNA follows: TGTGCCAGCAGCCCCATAGGGGTCGAGCAGTTCTTC.

The chain couples TRBV19 to TRBJ1-2, with TRBD1 matching over 8 bases. V lost 7 bases and J lost 1; bases outside the gene matches: 8. CDR3 length: 15 residues. From germline, CDR1 is LNHDA and CDR2 SQIVND (reference sequence). The chain's CDR3 is CASIGQGAGNYGYTF. For the CDR3, the DNA is TGTGCCAGTATCGGGCAGGGGGCTGGTAACTATGGCTACACCTTC.

This clone was counted between two and nine times. V usage is TRBV14 and J usage is TRBJ1-6; D remains unclear. The length of the CDR3 is 17 residues. Trimming cost V 1 base and J 10 bases, with 20 bases left between them. Germline loops: CDR1 SGHDN, CDR2 FVKESK. CDR3 sequence (DNA): TGTGCCAGCAGCCAAGTGTACTCCGGGATCCACTCATCACCCCTCCACTTT. It specifies CASSQVYSGIHSSPLHF.

This clone was observed a few times. V and J are TRBV19 and TRBJ2-6, with D possibly TRBD2 on 5 matching bases. The CDR3 length is 15 residues. The germline V gene has CDR1 LNHDA and CDR2 SQIVND (reference sequence). Between the trimmed V and J ends, which lost 3 bases and 0 bases, there was a span of 6 bases. This CDR3 reads CASSIGSSGANVLTF. The CDR3 nucleotides are TGTGCCAGTAGTATTGGGAGCTCTGGGGCCAACGTCCTGACTTTC.

This chain links TRBV15 with TRBJ2-1; perhaps TRBD2 as D (6 bases). CDR3 size: 13 residues. Germline values: CDR1 LNHNV, CDR2 YYDKDF (reference sequence). V lost 4 bases and J 9 bases, leaving 13 bases between the germline ends. The CDR3 nucleotides read TGTGCCACCAGCAAGGCTAGCGCGGTTGAGCAGTTCTTC. It yields the protein CATSKASAVEQFF.

This clone has just one count. V gene TRBV7-9 combines with J gene TRBJ2-2; the D gene is possibly TRBD1 (5 bases). Germline lookup yields CDR1 SEHNR and CDR2 FQNEAQ (reference sequence). V was trimmed by 4 bases and J by 5 bases, leaving 17 bases between them. The CDR3 covers 16 residues. The CDR3 DNA reads TGTGCCAGCAGCTCCCGGAAGGGGTCGGGTACCGGGGAGCTGTTTTTT. This codes for CASSSRKGSGTGELFF.

This chain uses TRBV19 with TRBJ1-2; D is possibly TRBD1 (5 bases). Germline V lookup: CDR1 LNHDA, CDR2 SQIVND (reference sequence). The CDR3 runs 18 residues. V lost 6 bases to trimming and J lost 4 bases, with 27 bases between them. The CDR3 coding sequence is TGTGCCAGTAGAAACGCTGCAGGGTTCGGATCTGGAATCTATGGCTACACCTTC. It encodes CASRNAAGFGSGIYGYTF.

The genes are TRBV27 and TRBJ2-1, with D perhaps TRBD2 (5 bases). The V end lost 8 bases, the J end lost 0 bases, and 14 bases lay between the germline ends. Germline V gene sequence: CDR1 MNHEY, CDR2 SMNVEV (reference sequence). This CDR3 region has 15 residues. Here the CDR3 DNA reads TGTGCCAGCCGGACTCGTCCGAGCTCCTACAATGAGCAGTTCTTC. Its translation: CASRTRPSSYNEQFF.

The genes are TRBV19 and TRBJ1-6; D is possibly TRBD1 (5 bases). This CDR3 is built from 15 residues. The germline CDR1 and CDR2 sequences are LNHDA and SQIVND (reference sequence). The V end lost 7 bases, the J end lost 7 bases, and 17 bases lay between the germline ends. In DNA, the CDR3 is TGTGCCAGTAAGGGAATGGGGCAGAAAAATTCACCCCTCCACTTT. The encoded protein is CASKGMGQKNSPLHF.

This chain links TRBV11-2 with TRBJ2-7, with a weak D call TRBD1 (5 bases). V lost 4 bases and J 3 bases, leaving 25 bases between the germline ends. The CDR3 totals 18 residues. Germline V gene lookup returns CDR1 SGHAT and CDR2 FQNNGV. CDR3 nucleotide sequence: TGTGCCAGCAGCTCGGACCCCGGCCAGGGCCAAGCCTTCTACGAGCAGTACTTC. Its translation is CASSSDPGQGQAFYEQYF.

The chain employs TRBV10-2 and TRBJ2-3; the match to TRBD2 covers 11 bases. V was clipped by 4 bases and J by 5 bases; unmatched bases: 5. This CDR3 region has 15 residues. The germline V gene has CDR1 WSHSY and CDR2 SAAADI. The CDR3 DNA is TGCGCCAGCAGTGCTGGGACTAGCGGAGGAGATACGCAGTATTTT. It specifies CASSAGTSGGDTQYF.